This T cell receptor (beta chain) derives from a study of T cell responses to AZD1222 COVID-19 vaccine. Study as a whole: Pooled together were second doses at about 4 or about 12 weeks.

Measured with immunoSEQ multiplex PCR; TCRdb has only the in-frame clones, and not every one. The sample shows 150,000 to 200,000 clones, about 92% of them seen only once. This clone is a singleton in its sample. Antigen: not known. Germline CDR1 reads GTSNPN; CDR2 reads SVGIG (reference sequence). The V end lost 5 bases, the J end lost 3 bases, and 10 bases lay between the germline ends. The CDR3 totals 12 residues. General study findings and limits: Close to half of spike-specific TCRs reportedly recognize unmutated variant regions. White British donors predominated, females outnumbered males, and clonal diversity was possibly underestimated.

Sequencing was performed on peripheral blood, taken on day 0 of AZD1222 vaccination. The V call is TRBV30, the J call TRBJ1-2; D unresolved. This TCR derives from an adult in good health. This CDR3 is CAWSPPYYGYTF. CDR3 in DNA: TGTGCCTGGTCCCCTCCATACTATGGCTACACCTTC.